The 32 T cell receptor beta chains below all came from one sample that was sequenced in a study of shared T cell receptors in the human thymus. TCRdb's table, derived via immunoSEQ multiplex PCR, lists solely in-frame clones and lacks some. The sample contains approximately 660,000 clones, roughly 88% of which appear only once. These sequences were also reported in another study, on human thymus T cells.

Sequencing was performed on thymocytes. The receptors shown here come from a boy under three years old with a congenital heart defect.

The chain links TRBV2 to TRBJ2-3, with TRBD1 matching over 8 bases. The CDR3 has 17 amino acids. The germline gives CDR1 SNHLY, CDR2 FYNNEI. Unmatched junction bases numbered 8, after V lost 1 base and J lost 2 bases. The CDR3 sequence: CASSEVRQGASTDTQYF. The CDR3 DNA reads TGTGCCAGCAGTGAAGTGAGGCAGGGGGCATCCACAGATACGCAGTATTTT.

This chain connects TRBV7-3 to TRBJ2-6; 9 bases map to TRBD1. After removal of 5 bases from V and 4 bases from J, the junction contained 12 bases not matched to a gene. Germline CDR1 reads SGHTA; CDR2 reads FQGTGA. The CDR3 has 18 amino acids. In nucleotides, the CDR3 is TGTGCCAGCAGCCCGACGGGGGACAGGGTTTCCGGGGCCAACGTCCTGACTTTC. Encoded protein: CASSPTGDRVSGANVLTF.

This chain uses TRBV11-2 with TRBJ1-5; maybe TRBD1 (5 bases). Trimming took 5 bases from V and 7 from J, leaving 12 bases between them. The germline V gene encodes CDR1 SGHAT and CDR2 FQNNGV. This CDR3 is built from 13 residues. CDR3 nucleotides: TGTGCCAGCAGCCCAGGGCTACAGCAGCCCCAGCATTTT. Protein product: CASSPGLQQPQHF.

V usage is TRBV5-1 and J usage is TRBJ2-7; 10 bases match TRBD2. Unmatched junction bases numbered 3, after V lost 4 bases and J lost 2 bases. Germline loops: CDR1 SGHRS, CDR2 YFSETQ. The CDR3 consists of 14 residues. CDR3 residues: CASSPGLAAYEQYF. DNA of the CDR3: TGCGCCAGCAGCCCTGGACTAGCGGCCTACGAGCAGTACTTC.

The genes are TRBV7-2 and TRBJ2-3; a weak D match, TRBD2 (6 bases). Trimming shortened V by 6 bases and J by 2 bases, and 21 bases separated the two germline ends. The CDR3 totals 17 residues. Germline CDR1 is SGHTA and CDR2 is FQGNSA. CDR3 region: CASRGGTGALFTDTQYF. As DNA, the CDR3 is TGTGCCAGCAGGGGTGGGACGGGAGCCCTCTTCACAGATACGCAGTATTTT.

CDR3 coding DNA: TGTGCCAGCAGCTTGGGGGTAGCGGGAGGACTTGAGCAGTTCTTC. This sequence encodes CASSLGVAGGLEQFF. This rearrangement joins TRBV5-6 to TRBJ2-1; 10 positions match TRBD2. The trim removed 0 bases at V and 9 bases at J, leaving 6 bases unmatched. The CDR3 spans 15 residues. Per the germline V gene, CDR1 is SGHDT and CDR2 is YYEEEE. Drawing the rest from reference TRBV5-6 and TRBJ2-1, the complete variable domain is DAGVTQSPTHLIKTRGQQVTLRCSPKSGHDTVSWYQQALGQGPQFIFQYYEEEERQRGNFPDRFSGHQFPNYSSELNVNALLLGDSALYLCASSLGVAGGLEQFFGPGTRLTVL.

The chain couples TRBV27 to TRBJ2-7, with 9 bases matching TRBD2. CDR1 is MNHEY and CDR2 is SMNVEV in the germline V gene (reference sequence). Losses at the gene ends were 6 bases for V and 2 bases for J; bases not matched to a gene: 8. The CDR3 is made up of 15 amino acids. The CDR3 spells CASSRTSVKAYEQYF. In DNA, the CDR3 is TGTGCCAGCAGCCGGACTAGCGTCAAAGCCTACGAGCAGTACTTC.

The chain employs TRBV28 and TRBJ1-5; unclear D gene. Germline V gene lookup returns CDR1 MDHEN and CDR2 SYDVKM. There are 16 residues in the CDR3. Trimming took off 4 bases at V and 4 bases at J, with 17 bases between the two ends. The CDR3 bases are TGTGCCAGCAGTTGGTTGCGGGCAGGAGAGAATCAGCCCCAGCATTTT. This encodes CASSWLRAGENQPQHF.

V and J are TRBV4-3 and TRBJ1-2; D unresolved. The germline gives CDR1 LGHNA, CDR2 YSLEER. V dropped 0 bases and J dropped 1 base, with 12 bases sitting between them. There are 16 residues in the CDR3. The CDR3 region is CASSQDRGIGNYGYTF. The DNA for the CDR3 is TGCGCCAGCAGCCAAGATAGAGGGATAGGTAACTATGGCTACACCTTC.

This clone was counted between two and nine times. This chain uses TRBV11-2 with TRBJ2-7; 9 bases map to TRBD1. The CDR3 is 18 residues long. Germline CDR1 SGHAT, CDR2 FQNNGV. The junction had 13 bases not matched to a gene; V was cut back by 2 bases and J by 2 bases. The CDR3 sequence is CASSLRDRDPGLPYEQYF. Here the CDR3 DNA reads TGTGCCAGCAGCTTACGGGACAGGGATCCCGGACTTCCCTACGAGCAGTACTTC.

The rearrangement uses TRBV7-8 and TRBJ1-3, with TRBD1 matching 12 bases. Germline assignment: CDR1 SGHVS and CDR2 FQNEAQ. The V segment lost 5 bases and the J segment 2 bases; nucleotides outside the gene matches: 7. The CDR3 is made up of 17 amino acids. CDR3 region: CASSPRDRGLAGNTIYF. CDR3 bases: TGTGCCAGCAGCCCCCGGGACAGGGGGCTGGCTGGAAACACCATATATTTT.

The chain uses TRBV13 and TRBJ2-7; 8 bases agree with TRBD2. With 4 bases clipped from V and 3 bases from J, the junction kept 2 bases outside the gene matches. This CDR3 is built from 13 residues. The germline V gene has CDR1 PRHDT and CDR2 FYEKMQ (reference sequence). CDR3 protein: CASSYSGGYEQYF. The DNA for the CDR3 is TGTGCCAGCAGCTACAGCGGGGGCTACGAGCAGTACTTC.

The rearrangement uses TRBV6-4 and TRBJ2-5; 8 positions match TRBD2. This CDR3 is built from 13 residues. Germline CDR1 and CDR2: MRHNA and SNTAGT. The junction had 2 bases not matched to a gene; V was cut back by 4 bases and J by 4 bases. The CDR3, as DNA: TGTGCCAGCAGTGGCACTAGCGGAGAGACCCAGTACTTC. Translating it yields CASSGTSGETQYF.

The V call is TRBV6-1, the J call TRBJ1-2; D perhaps matches TRBD1 (5 bases). V lost 1 base and J lost 8, with 5 bases in between. CDR1 MNHNS and CDR2 SASEGT come from the germline V gene. The CDR3 is made up of 11 amino acids. The CDR3 spells CASSEGGGYTF. The CDR3 DNA sequence: TGTGCCAGCAGTGAAGGGGGCGGCTACACCTTC.

The table lists this clone with a count of one. V usage is TRBV27 and J usage is TRBJ1-5; 7 bases agree with TRBD1. Losses at the gene ends were 5 bases for V and 7 bases for J; bases not matched to a gene: 8. The CDR3 covers 14 residues. CDR1 and CDR2 from the germline V gene are MNHEY and SMNVEV (reference sequence). CDR3: CASSGRDRGQPQHF. DNA for the CDR3: TGTGCCAGCAGTGGCCGGGACAGAGGACAGCCCCAGCATTTT.

The chain carries TRBV5-1 and TRBJ2-1, with D possibly matching TRBD2 (6 bases). CDR3 length: 15 residues. Trimming took 3 bases from V and 9 from J, leaving 19 bases between them. The V gene's germline CDR1 is SGHRS and CDR2 YFSETQ. The CDR3 spells CASSSEGGSPSEQFF. Here the CDR3 DNA reads TGCGCCAGCAGCTCCGAGGGAGGTTCCCCTAGTGAGCAGTTCTTC. The full variable domain, rest sourced from reference TRBV5-1 and TRBJ2-1, is KAGVTQTPRYLIKTRGQQVTLSCSPISGHRSVSWYQQTPGQGLQFLFEYFSETQRNKGNFPGRFSGRQFSNSRSEMNVSTLELGDSALYLCASSSEGGSPSEQFFGPGTRLTVL.

This chain uses TRBV5-6 with TRBJ2-2; TRBD1 matches 10 bases. The CDR3 runs to 14 residues. Losses at the gene ends were 4 bases for V and 6 bases for J; bases not matched to a gene: 3. Germline CDR1 is SGHDT and CDR2 is YYEEEE. The DNA of the CDR3 is TGTGCCAGCAGCACGGACAGGGGGGCCGGGGAGCTGTTTTTT. Residues: CASSTDRGAGELFF. The whole variable domain, remainder taken from reference TRBV5-6 and TRBJ2-2, is DAGVTQSPTHLIKTRGQQVTLRCSPKSGHDTVSWYQQALGQGPQFIFQYYEEEERQRGNFPDRFSGHQFPNYSSELNVNALLLGDSALYLCASSTDRGAGELFFGEGSRLTVL.

The chain is built from TRBV15 and TRBJ2-7; TRBD2 matches 8 bases. The CDR3 has 17 amino acids. Germline-derived CDR1 and CDR2 are LNHNV and YYDKDF (reference sequence). V dropped 0 bases and J dropped 0; count of bases not matched to a gene: 7. This chain's CDR3 is CATSRETLTSASYEQYF. For the CDR3, the DNA is TGTGCCACCAGCAGAGAGACCCTGACTAGCGCCTCCTACGAGCAGTACTTC.

The chain carries TRBV7-9 and TRBJ1-2, with D tentatively TRBD1 (5 bases). The V and J ends lost 5 bases and 8 bases respectively, with 18 bases between them. The CDR3 is made up of 14 amino acids. The V gene's germline CDR1 is SEHNR and CDR2 FQNEAQ (reference sequence). CDR3 DNA: TGTGCCAGCAGCCCCAGCCCCCCAGGGCGCGGCTACACCTTC. Translated: CASSPSPPGRGYTF.

The rearrangement uses TRBV5-1 and TRBJ2-7; TRBD2 might be the D (5 bases). Germline lookup yields CDR1 SGHRS and CDR2 YFSETQ. The CDR3 has 14 residues. V lost 4 bases and J 3 bases, leaving 14 bases between the germline ends. CDR3: CASSREGPHYEQYF. As DNA, the CDR3 is TGCGCCAGCAGCCGGGAAGGGCCCCACTACGAGCAGTACTTC.

This clone was recorded only once. The chain uses TRBV5-8 and TRBJ2-7; D is unresolved. The CDR3 has 12 amino acids. Between the trimmed V and J ends, which lost 0 bases and 6 bases, there was a span of 7 bases. Per germline, CDR1 SGHTS and CDR2 YDEGEE. CDR3 residues: CASSLGRIEQYF. CDR3 bases: TGTGCCAGCAGCTTGGGTAGAATCGAGCAGTACTTC.

This rearrangement joins TRBV19 to TRBJ2-7, with D possibly matching TRBD1 (6 bases). Germline assignment: CDR1 LNHDA and CDR2 SQIVND (reference sequence). Trimming removed 4 bases at V and 0 bases at J, with 13 bases between. This CDR3 has 15 amino acids. The CDR3 here is CASSTRGGSSYEQYF. CDR3 in DNA: TGTGCCAGTAGTACGAGAGGGGGAAGCTCCTACGAGCAGTACTTC.

This chain connects TRBV27 to TRBJ2-7; 7 nucleotides agree with TRBD1. Germline V gene sequence: CDR1 MNHEY, CDR2 SMNVEV (reference sequence). The V gene end was trimmed by 6 bases and the J gene end by 7 bases; junction bases not matched to a gene: 18. The CDR3 runs 16 residues. The CDR3 spells CASRRTGTAPRVEQYF. The CDR3 DNA reads TGTGCCAGCAGGCGGACCGGGACAGCCCCAAGGGTAGAGCAGTACTTC.

The rearrangement joins TRBV27 to TRBJ2-7; 12 bases align to TRBD2. Per the germline V gene, CDR1 is MNHEY and CDR2 is SMNVEV (reference sequence). The length of the CDR3 is 15 residues. The J segment lost 3 bases and the V segment lost 5 bases, leaving 5 bases of the junction unmatched. CDR3 residues: CASSAGLAGDYEQYF. CDR3 DNA: TGTGCCAGCAGTGCGGGACTAGCGGGCGACTACGAGCAGTACTTC.

The chain carries TRBV19 and TRBJ1-3, with D possibly matching TRBD1 (5 bases). Trimming pared 3 bases from V and 2 bases from J, leaving 11 bases between. The V gene's germline CDR1 is LNHDA and CDR2 SQIVND (reference sequence). CDR3 length: 15 residues. The DNA for the CDR3 is TGTGCCAGTAGTATTTCCGGGGGAACTGGAAACACCATATATTTT. It encodes CASSISGGTGNTIYF.

The J gene is TRBJ2-3, the V gene TRBV1; TRBD2, the table's D call, was not compared with the DNA. TRBV1 counts as a pseudogene. The CDR3 spans 20 residues. CDR3 DNA: TGCACCAGCAGCCAAAGATGGGGTCGGGAGGGCCAAGATTTTACAGATACGCAGTATTTT. It encodes CTSSQRWGREGQDFTDTQYF.

The rearrangement joins TRBV5-5 to TRBJ1-3; 11 bases agree with TRBD1. The V segment lost 3 bases and the J segment 2 bases; nucleotides outside the gene matches: 4. Germline lookup yields CDR1 SGHKS and CDR2 YYEKEE (reference sequence). This CDR3 is 16 amino acids long. In DNA form, the CDR3 reads TGTGCCAGCAGCTCCGGACAGGGGGCAACTGGAAACACCATATATTTT. Amino acid sequence: CASSSGQGATGNTIYF. The full variable domain, completed using reference TRBV5-5 and TRBJ1-3, is DAGVTQSPTHLIKTRGQQVTLRCSPISGHKSVSWYQQVLGQGPQFIFQYYEKEERGRGNFPDRFSARQFPNYSSELNVNALLLGDSALYLCASSSGQGATGNTIYFGEGSWLTVV.

The chain recombines TRBV28 with TRBJ2-7, with 8 bases matching TRBD1. CDR1 MDHEN and CDR2 SYDVKM come from the germline V gene. The CDR3 length is 14 residues. The V gene end was trimmed by 2 bases and the J gene end by 2 bases; junction bases not matched to a gene: 2. The CDR3, as DNA: TGTGCCAGCAGTTTAGGGGACAGGACCTACGAGCAGTACTTC. Residues: CASSLGDRTYEQYF.

V is TRBV6-5 and J is TRBJ2-3; weak D call: TRBD2 (5 bases). Looked up from germline, CDR1 is MNHEY and CDR2 is SVGAGI. The CDR3 length is 15 residues. V lost 2 bases, J lost 2 bases, and 11 bases lay in between. CDR3 in amino acids: CASSYAGPYTDTQYF. In DNA, the CDR3 is TGTGCCAGCAGTTACGCGGGTCCCTACACAGATACGCAGTATTTT.

The gene calls are TRBV9 and TRBJ2-1, with 8 bases aligning to TRBD1. Germline V gene sequence: CDR1 SGDLS, CDR2 YYNGEE. The CDR3 runs to 14 residues. Trimming at V came to 3 bases and at J to 6 bases, leaving 5 bases not matched to a gene. CDR3 nucleotides: TGTGCCAGCAGCGCAGGCAGGGGGCCCAATGAGCAGTTCTTC. Its translation: CASSAGRGPNEQFF.

The chain joins TRBV18 to TRBJ2-1, with a possible D match to TRBD1 (5 bases). The V and J ends lost 4 bases and 8 bases respectively, with 15 bases between them. The CDR3 spans 14 residues. The germline gives CDR1 KGHSH, CDR2 LQKENI. The CDR3 protein is CASSLPEQGDEQFF. In DNA, the CDR3 is TGTGCCAGCTCACTCCCCGAACAAGGGGATGAGCAGTTCTTC.

The chain carries TRBV4-1 and TRBJ2-7; D is ambiguous. Trimming shortened V by 2 bases and J by 2 bases, and 13 bases separated the two germline ends. The CDR3 is made up of 15 amino acids. Germline CDR1 and CDR2: MGHRA and YSYEKL. CDR3 DNA sequence: TGCGCCAGCAGCCAATTAACGGGTCCGACCTACGAGCAGTACTTC. This sequence encodes CASSQLTGPTYEQYF.